A single sample gave rise to the 19 T cell receptor beta chains below, sequenced in a study of blood T cell repertoires in COVID-19. The protocol was immunoSEQ multiplex PCR, while the TCRdb copy is restricted to in-frame clones and leaves out a portion. This sample has fewer than 350,000 clones, with over 75% found just once. The sample consisted of PBMCs or T cells enriched from blood (not recorded which). The receptors were sampled from a woman between 40 and 55 years old who had recovered from COVID-19.

This clone was detected only once. The chain employs TRBV18 and TRBJ2-3, with TRBD2 as a possible D gene (7 bases). V lost 8 bases, J lost 6 bases, and 15 bases lay in between. Germline V gives CDR1 KGHSH, CDR2 LQKENI. There are 13 residues in the CDR3. CDR3 bases: TGTGCCAGCCGGGGGGCCGTAACTGATACGCAGTATTTT. Its translation is CASRGAVTDTQYF.

V usage is TRBV29-1 and J usage is TRBJ2-5, with 8 positions matching TRBD2. The germline CDR1 and CDR2 sequences are SQVTM and ANQGSEA. Trimming at V came to 3 bases and at J to 2 bases, leaving 8 bases not matched to a gene. The length of the CDR3 is 15 residues. CDR3 bases: TGCAGCGTTGAGTGGGCGGGGGGCGAGCAAGAGACCCAGTACTTC. Protein: CSVEWAGGEQETQYF.

This chain links TRBV4-3 with TRBJ2-1; the D is unclear. Trimming stripped 0 bases from V and 9 bases from J, with 18 bases between. This CDR3 is built from 16 residues. Germline lookup yields CDR1 LGHNA and CDR2 YSLEER. The CDR3 spells CASSQDRYGSPGEQFF. In DNA, the CDR3 is TGCGCCAGCAGCCAAGATCGGTACGGTTCACCCGGTGAGCAGTTCTTC.

The V gene is TRBV4-3, the J gene TRBJ2-1; 10 bases align to TRBD1. There are 15 residues in the CDR3. V shed 4 bases and J 3 bases; nucleotides not matched to a gene: 3. CDR1 is LGHNA and CDR2 is YSLEER in the germline V gene. The CDR3 coding sequence is TGCGCCAGCAGCCGGGGGACAGGGGTCTACAATGAGCAGTTCTTC. Translation gives CASSRGTGVYNEQFF.

The chain employs TRBV7-3 and TRBJ1-3; no reliable D call. The V end lost 4 bases, the J end lost 3 bases, and 7 bases lay between the germline ends. Germline-derived CDR1 and CDR2 are SGHTA and FQGTGA. The CDR3 has 13 residues. CDR3 sequence: CASSSGVGNTIYF. CDR3 in DNA: TGTGCCAGCAGCTCCGGGGTTGGAAACACCATATATTTT.

In this sample, this clone turned up once. The chain carries TRBV7-3 and TRBJ2-2, with TRBD2 matching over 12 bases. CDR1 is SGHTA and CDR2 is FQGTGA in the germline V gene. CDR3 length: 15 amino acids. The V and J ends lost 3 bases and 6 bases, in that order; junction bases with no gene match: 2. CDR3 sequence reads: CASSFLAGGPGELFF. The CDR3, as DNA: TGTGCCAGCAGCTTCCTAGCGGGAGGGCCCGGGGAGCTGTTTTTT. Supplemented by reference TRBV7-3 and TRBJ2-2, the full variable domain reads GAGVSQTPSNKVTEKGKYVELRCDPISGHTALYWYRQSLGQGPEFLIYFQGTGAADDSGLPNDRFFAVRPEGSVSTLKIQRTERGDSAVYLCASSFLAGGPGELFFGEGSRLTVL.

A single count supports this clone. The CDR3 sequence is CASSWGQGNTGELFF. The CDR3 DNA reads as TGTGCCAGCAGCTGGGGACAGGGGAACACCGGGGAGCTGTTTTTT. The chain couples TRBV13 to TRBJ2-2; 9 nucleotides align to TRBD1. The CDR3 spans 15 residues. CDR1 is PRHDT, CDR2 FYEKMQ, per germline (reference sequence). Trimming removed 4 bases from V and 1 base from J; junction bases left unmatched: 1. The whole variable domain, filled in from reference TRBV13 and TRBJ2-2, reads AAGVIQSPRHLIKEKRETATLKCYPIPRHDTVYWYQQGPGQDPQFLISFYEKMQSDKGSIPDRFSAQQFSDYHSELNMSSLELGDSALYFCASSWGQGNTGELFFGEGSRLTVL.

The chain has TRBV19 and TRBJ2-7; 9 nucleotides agree with TRBD2. The length of the CDR3 is 13 residues. V shed 8 bases and J 7 bases; nucleotides not matched to a gene: 9. Germline assignment: CDR1 LNHDA and CDR2 SQIVND (reference sequence). CDR3 loop: CASRAGGPGEQYF. CDR3 DNA sequence: TGTGCCAGTCGGGCGGGAGGGCCCGGAGAGCAGTACTTC.

The CDR3 coding sequence is TGTGCCAGCAGCTTAACCCGCGGGGAGAATGAGCAGTTCTTC. It translates to CASSLTRGENEQFF. The V gene is TRBV7-3, the J gene TRBJ2-1, with a weak D call TRBD2 (6 bases). V gave up 0 bases and J gave up 7 bases, with 10 bases separating them. CDR3 length equals 14 residues. Germline CDR1 SGHTA, CDR2 FQGTGA.

The chain carries TRBV30 and TRBJ1-1; D remains unclear. This CDR3 is 12 amino acids long. Germline CDR1 reads GTSNPN; CDR2 reads SVGIG (reference sequence). Trimming removed 4 bases at V and 3 bases at J, with 9 bases between. The CDR3 region is CAWNLPYTEAFF. The CDR3 DNA reads as TGTGCCTGGAATCTCCCCTACACTGAAGCTTTCTTT.

The chain recombines TRBV3-1 (or the pseudogene TRBV3-2) with TRBJ2-7, with 7 bases lining up with TRBD1. V lost 1 base and J lost 4; bases outside the gene matches: 10. The germline gives CDR1 LGHDT, CDR2 YNNKEL (reference sequence). CDR3 length equals 16 residues. This CDR3 is CASSQVYRRTGYEQYF. The CDR3 DNA sequence: TGTGCCAGCAGCCAAGTATACCGCCGGACAGGATACGAGCAGTACTTC.

This chain links TRBV24-1 with TRBJ1-5, with 7 bases that match TRBD1. This CDR3 spans 15 amino acids. Germline V lookup: CDR1 KGHDR, CDR2 SFDVKD. Unmatched junction bases numbered 9, after V lost 4 bases and J lost 7 bases. CDR3 bases: TGTGCCACCAGTGACACAGGGGCCGGTGAGCAGCCCCAGCATTTT. Translated: CATSDTGAGEQPQHF.

V gene TRBV5-5 combines with J gene TRBJ2-7, with 11 bases that match TRBD2. The CDR3 totals 16 residues. CDR1 is SGHKS and CDR2 is YYEKEE in the germline V gene (reference sequence). V gave up 3 bases and J gave up 4 bases; unmatched junction bases: 9. The CDR3 protein is CASSSEPGTSGYEQYF. The CDR3 nucleotides read TGTGCCAGCAGCTCGGAGCCCGGGACTAGCGGTTACGAGCAGTACTTC.

This chain joins TRBV29-1 and TRBJ2-5, with 7 positions matching TRBD1. CDR3 length: 13 residues. The germline CDR1 and CDR2 sequences are SQVTM and ANQGSEA. V shed 5 bases and J 5 bases; nucleotides not matched to a gene: 8. The CDR3 spells CSVNKGQPETQYF. Written as DNA, the CDR3 is TGCAGCGTTAACAAGGGACAGCCGGAGACCCAGTACTTC.

The rearrangement uses TRBV27 and TRBJ2-5; TRBD1 might be the D (6 bases). This CDR3 comprises 14 residues. Trimming pared 4 bases from V and 2 bases from J, leaving 11 bases between. Germline CDR1 and CDR2: MNHEY and SMNVEV (reference sequence). The CDR3: CASSSPRGQETQYF. CDR3 DNA sequence: TGTGCCAGCAGTTCCCCCAGGGGTCAAGAGACCCAGTACTTC.

J is TRBJ2-7 and V is TRBV9; 7 bases match TRBD2. Trimming took 0 bases from V and 3 from J; bases not matched to a gene: 6. The CDR3 totals 15 residues. Per germline, CDR1 SGDLS and CDR2 YYNGEE. CDR3 nucleotide sequence: TGTGCCAGCAGCGTAGGGGAGGGAGACTTCTACGAGCAGTACTTC. It yields the protein CASSVGEGDFYEQYF.

CDR3 bases: TGTGCCAGTCCACCCTCCCTCGGACTAGCGGGGGGGCCGGGAGAGACCCAGTACTTC. This codes for CASPPSLGLAGGPGETQYF. V gene TRBV28 combines with J gene TRBJ2-5; 15 bases are a match to TRBD2. Germline CDR1 is MDHEN and CDR2 is SYDVKM. There are 19 residues in the CDR3. V shed 9 bases, J shed 4 bases, and the junction held 18 bases outside the gene matches.

This chain uses TRBV20-1 with TRBJ2-2, with unresolved D. The germline V gene has CDR1 DFQATT and CDR2 SNEGSKA (reference sequence). The CDR3 has 11 residues. Trimming took off 6 bases at V and 14 bases at J, with 16 bases between the two ends. CDR3 sequence reads: CSALLPPNLFF. DNA of the CDR3: TGCAGTGCACTCCTCCCCCCGAACCTGTTTTTT.

The chain combines TRBV6-5 with TRBJ2-1; D is possibly TRBD1 (6 bases). CDR1 MNHEY and CDR2 SVGAGI come from the germline V gene. The ends were cut back, 8 bases at V and 2 bases at J, with 16 bases in the middle. The CDR3 loop spans 15 amino acids. CDR3 DNA sequence: TGTGCCAGCTTCTATGACAGGCCAACCTACAATGAGCAGTTCTTC. It codes for CASFYDRPTYNEQFF.